This TCR beta chain is drawn from a study of CD8 T cells in ankylosing spondylitis. General study results and limits: Matched ankylosing spondylitis synovial fluid reportedly showed significant enrichment of disease-linked clones.

MiXCR, applied by TCRdb to the 5' RACE reads, yields one record per CDR3 protein. This sample has under 250,000 distinct CDR3 sequences, with 30% to 35% found just once. V shed 6 bases and J 4 bases; nucleotides not matched to a gene: 12. This CDR3 is built from 16 residues. CDR1 is KGHDR, CDR2 SFDVKD, per germline. Worth noting for this clonotype: Its antigen is currently unknown.

J is TRBJ2-3 and V is TRBV24-1, with TRBD1 identical over 7 bases. The specimen sequenced was blood, either unsorted or a sorted T cell fraction (not recorded which). This sequence was found in a male donor with ankylosing spondylitis or in good health (not recorded which). As DNA, the CDR3 is TGTGCCACCAGTCGCAACACAAAGGGGGCCCCAGATACGCAGTATTTT. Its translation: CATSRNTKGAPDTQYF.